These 14 T cell receptor beta chains were sequenced from one sample in a study of T cells in Graves' hyperthyroidism and ophthalmopathy. The CDR3 regions of TCR beta were amplified from RNA transcripts. The HTBI set primed first-round TCR CDR3 RT-PCR. TCRdb passed the multiplex PCR reads through MiXCR, listing each CDR3 protein once. The top ten hold under 40% of the sample, which has about 300,000 distinct CDR3 sequences, approximately 18% seen once. The sequenced sample consisted of blood. Receptors were obtained from a man aged 50-59 years with Graves' ophthalmopathy.

This clonotype was picked up a small number of times. V is TRBV6-2 or TRBV6-3 and J is TRBJ2-1, with 9 bases matching TRBD2. The CDR3 sequence is 15 residues long. The V segment lost 0 bases and the J segment 9 bases; nucleotides outside the gene matches: 6. Germline V gene lookup returns CDR1 MNHEY and CDR2 SVGEGT. CDR3 nucleotides: TGTGCCAGCAGTTACTCTCCTAGCGGGGAGCTTGAGCAGTTCTTC. The encoded protein is CASSYSPSGELEQFF.

This chain uses TRBV2 with TRBJ2-1; maybe TRBD2 (6 bases). CDR3 size: 11 residues. CDR1 is SNHLY, CDR2 FYNNEI, per germline. V was trimmed by 10 bases and J by 7 bases, leaving 11 bases between them. The CDR3 sequence is CANGEVNEQFF. The CDR3 DNA reads TGTGCCAACGGGGAGGTGAATGAGCAGTTCTTC.

This clonotype occurred many times. The rearrangement uses TRBV7-2 and TRBJ2-1; D might be TRBD2 (6 bases). The germline V gene encodes CDR1 SGHTA and CDR2 FQGNSA. This CDR3 region has 13 residues. The V and J ends lost 4 bases and 7 bases respectively, with 11 bases between them. CDR3 region: CASSSNAGNEQFF. CDR3 coding DNA: TGTGCCAGCAGCTCTAATGCGGGGAATGAGCAGTTCTTC.

This clonotype was detected only a few times. The V call is TRBV4-1, the J call TRBJ2-1; 9 bases fit TRBD2. The CDR3 is 14 amino acids. Germline assignment: CDR1 MGHRA and CDR2 YSYEKL. Trimming cost V 5 bases and J 5 bases; bases outside gene matches: 4. The CDR3 DNA is TGCGCCAGCAGCTCTAGCGGGATCCACAATGAGCAGTTCTTC. Translated: CASSSSGIHNEQFF.

This clonotype was counted at least ten times. The chain carries TRBV11-1 and TRBJ2-7; tentatively, D is TRBD2 (6 bases). Trimming left V 0 bases short and J 4 bases short, with 16 bases between. This CDR3 has 16 amino acids. CDR1 is SGHAT and CDR2 is FQDESV in the germline V gene (reference sequence). DNA of the CDR3: TGTGCCAGCAGCTTAGCGGGGGGTTCCCATCCGTACGAGCAGTACTTC. The encoded protein is CASSLAGGSHPYEQYF.

This clonotype came up many times. This rearrangement joins TRBV2 to TRBJ2-3; TRBD2 aligns across 14 bases. Germline values: CDR1 SNHLY, CDR2 FYNNEI. The CDR3 covers 16 residues. J lost 4 bases, V lost 3 bases, and 3 bases had no gene match. CDR3 in amino acids: CASSETSGRGADTQYF. The CDR3 DNA sequence: TGTGCCAGCAGTGAGACTAGCGGGAGGGGGGCAGATACGCAGTATTTT.

The V and J genes are TRBV30 and TRBJ2-5, with 9 positions matching TRBD2. This CDR3 comprises 14 residues. Looked up from germline, CDR1 is GTSNPN and CDR2 is SVGIG (reference sequence). With V trimmed by 4 bases and J by 4 bases, 7 bases remained unmatched. The CDR3 is CAWTHIAGAETQYF. DNA of the CDR3: TGTGCCTGGACACATATAGCGGGAGCAGAGACCCAGTACTTC.

This clonotype has a count of ten or more. A much larger clone lies one base from this, so it may be a read error. This chain uses TRBV7-9 with TRBJ2-7; 10 nucleotides align to TRBD1. The V gene's germline CDR1 is SEHNR and CDR2 FQNEAQ (reference sequence). V was pared by 4 bases and J by 7 bases, with 7 bases of the junction left unmatched. The CDR3 spans 14 residues. This CDR3 reads CASSSGQGVGEQYF. CDR3 in DNA: TGTGCCAGCAGCTCCGGACAGGGGGTGGGGGAGCAGTACTTC.

This clonotype was counted only a few times. This sequence joins TRBV27 and TRBJ2-1; perhaps TRBD1 as D (5 bases). The V end lost 6 bases, the J end lost 14 bases, and 20 bases lay between the germline ends. CDR1 MNHEY and CDR2 SMNVEV come from the germline V gene (reference sequence). The CDR3 has 13 residues. CDR3 region: CASSRRAPVEKFF. The DNA of the CDR3 is TGTGCCAGCAGCCGCAGGGCCCCGGTAGAGAAGTTCTTC.

This clonotype was observed many times. The chain employs TRBV7-9 and TRBJ2-5; D not resolved. Germline loops: CDR1 SEHNR, CDR2 FQNEAQ (reference sequence). The CDR3 spans 14 residues. Trimming stripped 2 bases from V and 5 bases from J, with 12 bases between. CDR3 sequence (DNA): TGTGCCAGCAGCTTAACAGCCGCCCAGGAGACCCAGTACTTC. This codes for CASSLTAAQETQYF.

The CDR3 sequence is CASKGTDTQYF. CDR3 in DNA: TGTGCCAGCAAGGGCACAGATACGCAGTATTTT. The chain employs TRBV28 and TRBJ2-3; D is unresolved. Germline V gives CDR1 MDHEN, CDR2 SYDVKM. The V end lost 7 bases, the J end lost 1 base, and 3 bases lay between the germline ends. This CDR3 is built from 11 residues. Filled out from reference TRBV28 and TRBJ2-3, the complete variable domain reads DVKVTQSSRYLVKRTGEKVFLECVQDMDHENMFWYRQDPGLGLRLIYFSYDVKMKEKGDIPEGYSVSREKKERFSLILESASTNQTSMYLCASKGTDTQYFGPGTRLTVL.

The V gene is TRBV3-1, the J gene TRBJ2-7; 7 bases are a match to TRBD2. Germline lookup yields CDR1 LGHDT and CDR2 YNNKEL (reference sequence). The CDR3 extends over 15 amino acids. V shed 10 bases, J shed 6 bases, and the junction held 18 bases outside the gene matches. Written as DNA, the CDR3 is TGTGCCACTAGAACCGCGGGAGTGGATGGGGGCGAGCAGTACTTC. This gives the protein CATRTAGVDGGEQYF.

The J gene is TRBJ1-5, the V gene TRBV6-5, with no clear D. The ends were cut back, 8 bases at V and 7 bases at J, with 12 bases in the middle. This CDR3 has 12 residues. Per the germline V gene, CDR1 is MNHEY and CDR2 is SVGAGI. Here the CDR3 DNA reads TGTGCCAGCGGTTCAGGAAGCCAGCCCCAGCATTTT. Its translation: CASGSGSQPQHF.

This clonotype was recorded at least ten times. The chain joins TRBV20-1 to TRBJ2-7; 8 bases are a match to TRBD2. V shed 6 bases and J 2 bases; nucleotides not matched to a gene: 12. CDR1 and CDR2 from the germline V gene are DFQATT and SNEGSKA (reference sequence). This CDR3 comprises 15 residues. The CDR3 coding sequence is TGCAGTGCCTCTATCCCCACTAGCGGACCCTACGAGCAGTACTTC. Protein: CSASIPTSGPYEQYF.